This T cell receptor beta chain appears in the sequencing data of a study of T cell changes during pregnancy in multiple sclerosis. TCRdb's copy holds only in-frame clones and misses some; the assay was immunoSEQ multiplex PCR. The sample contains about 46,000 clones, 93% of which appear only once. Germline V gene data show CDR1 as SGHNT and CDR2 as YYREEE (reference sequence). This CDR3 comprises 13 residues. Trimming stripped 0 bases from V and 2 bases from J, with 4 bases between. This sequence joins TRBV5-4 and TRBJ2-3; D is unclear. Sequenced material: CD8+ T cells from peripheral blood mononuclear cells, taken after pregnancy. The receptor was isolated from a female donor with multiple sclerosis, enrolled in a pregnancy study. CDR3 in DNA: TGTGCCAGCAGCTTGGACAACACAGATACGCAGTATTTT. It yields the protein CASSLDNTDTQYF.